This T cell receptor beta chain originates from a study of blood T cell repertoires in COVID-19 (dated by TCRdb to the early 2020s). General notes on the study: Samples covering the acute and convalescent phases of COVID-19 were provided by collaborators in the United States, Italy and Spain. The material from the prospective study consisted of cDNA or gDNA derived from T cells, B-cell-depleted T cells, or PBMCs. Deeply sampled blood TCRbeta repertoires from subjects exposed to, actively infected with, or recovered from COVID-19 were included in the dataset. The repertoires were released in a freely available public database meant as a resource for research on the immune response to SARS-CoV-2. The samples were drawn from two sources: the first 160 participants of the ongoing ImmuneRACE study, and 1,000 to 1,500 subjects contributed by 6 global collaborators. Nearly every sample came with metadata listing a de-identified subject ID, COVID-19 status, age in years and sex. Where HLA class I and class II types were available, the types were taken from metadata supplied by the sample provider, not from assay-based typing. Summary of the overall study and its limitations: The amount of clinical and demographic metadata varied by source and participant and was provided uncurated.

The immunoSEQ Assay, a bias-controlled multiplex PCR, was used to amplify TCRbeta CDR3 regions from genomic DNA. Processing in the source paper ran as follows. Nucleated cell counts per sample were estimated from amplification of reference gene primers within the assay. Sequence reads were collapsed and filtered to measure the absolute abundance of every unique TCRbeta CDR3 rearrangement. For each sample, productive Simpson clonality was calculated by taking the square root of Simpson's diversity index across productive rearrangements. The immuneACCESS repertoire file appears here via TCRdb, limited to in-frame rearrangements. These files lack a portion of the clones; in checked studies, under half of the deficit traces to unresolved V genes, and the cause of the others is not known. The V and J calls and clone size are taken from that table; D and trimming were inferred from the DNA. For this sample the table gives some 50,000 clones, of which roughly 82% were detected only once. Of the sample, roughly 8% is held by the ten largest clones.

CDR1 and CDR2, per the germline V gene, are MDHEN and SYDVKM. V and J lose 6 bases and 7 bases, and a span of 13 bases separates them. The CDR3 runs 14 residues from the cysteine to the phenylalanine. Only the CDR3 DNA is retained, 42 bases long and in frame from the first base. The sample holds a few counts of this clone. The clone's antigen remains unknown. It has no much larger one-base neighbor in the sample; base qualities were not kept. Whole blood was collected in K2EDTA tubes by collaborating institutions according to the institutions' own protocols. For TCRbeta analysis, collaborator samples were shipped as frozen whole blood, as isolated PBMCs, or as DNA extracted from either sample type.

The receptor was derived from a woman of 80 years or more with acute or convalescent COVID-19. The sequenced material came from peripheral blood. Recombination connected TRBV28 to TRBJ1-6, with no reliable assignment of the D segment. The CDR3 in this case is CASSLIQRNSPLHF. The bases are TGTGCCAGCAGCCTGATTCAGCGGAATTCACCCCTCCACTTT.